This T cell receptor beta chain was captured by sequencing in a study of response to subunit inactivated influenza vaccine. Study-level points and caveats: Authors suggested each seasonal influenza vaccination recruits few new T cells.

MiXCR, applied by TCRdb to the RT-PCR reads, yields one record per CDR3 protein. Of about 700,000 distinct CDR3 sequences detected, 15% to 19% appear once; the ten largest clones hold roughly 11%. This clonotype occurred many times. Its antigen is as yet unknown. Specimen: PBMCs from blood, collected about 13 days after vaccination. This TCR was sampled from a man aged 50-60 years who received an inactivated influenza vaccine.

The CDR3 loop is CASSPNRGLYYGYTF. CDR3 sequence (DNA): TGTGCCAGCAGCCCGAACAGGGGGCTTTACTATGGCTACACCTTC. The chain employs TRBV3-1 and TRBJ1-2; 9 bases fit TRBD1. The CDR3 is 15 residues long. The V gene end was trimmed by 4 bases and the J gene end by 3 bases; junction bases not matched to a gene: 6. Germline V gene data show CDR1 as LGHDT and CDR2 as YNNKEL (reference sequence).